This T cell receptor (beta chain) was recorded in a study of shared clonotypes between healthy human individuals. Study-level points and caveats: Sampling included only blood; tissue repertoires likely differ. Memory subsets generally showed smaller estimated richness than naive subsets did. Sorted-subset sequencing was shown by rarefaction to be incomplete despite large depth.

Several immunoSEQ 96-well plates shared each subset's DNA, each plate a replicate. Generated by immunoSEQ multiplex PCR, the TCRdb table keeps only in-frame clones and is missing some. The sample lists roughly 1,000,000 clones, approximately 80% occurring once. This clone was counted once. Its matching antigen is unknown. CDR1 and CDR2 from the germline V gene are SGHNT and YYREEE (reference sequence). Trimming stripped 0 bases from V and 7 bases from J, with 17 bases between. CDR3 length: 16 amino acids. The chain carries TRBV5-4 and TRBJ2-1; tentatively, D is TRBD2 (5 bases). The TCR was taken from a man between 18 and 35 years old in good health. Some clones in this sample may be carry-over from other donors' samples. Sequenced: memory CD4+ T cells from PBMCs. Described subset: CD45RA-negative fraction. The CDR3 loop reads CASSLDRGDTRNEQFF. In DNA form, the CDR3 reads TGTGCCAGCAGCTTGGACCGGGGAGATACAAGGAATGAGCAGTTCTTC.